This TCR beta chain was observed in a study of cytomegalovirus exposure and HLA in healthy donors. Study at large: A later analysis reported the 120 or so validation repertoires used the same platform as the 666 first-cohort repertoires.

Deletions cut 0 bases from V and 0 bases from J, with 10 bases between. Per the germline V gene, CDR1 is SGHRS and CDR2 is YFSETQ. The CDR3 length is 16 residues. From the roughly 110-subject validation cohort, which was separate from the approximately 670-subject first cohort, the donors were drawn. Method: immunoSEQ multiplex PCR; TCRdb's copy keeps in-frame clones and lacks some. There are a few hundred thousand clones in the sample; approximately 80% occur only once, and about an eighth lies in the top ten. This chain uses TRBV5-1 with TRBJ2-1; D is unclear. The source is a woman aged 25 to 45 in good health and CMV-seropositive. The specimen was PBMCs. The CDR3 protein is CASSLGGTSSYNEQFF. The CDR3, as DNA: TGCGCCAGCAGCTTGGGGGGAACGAGCTCCTACAATGAGCAGTTCTTC.